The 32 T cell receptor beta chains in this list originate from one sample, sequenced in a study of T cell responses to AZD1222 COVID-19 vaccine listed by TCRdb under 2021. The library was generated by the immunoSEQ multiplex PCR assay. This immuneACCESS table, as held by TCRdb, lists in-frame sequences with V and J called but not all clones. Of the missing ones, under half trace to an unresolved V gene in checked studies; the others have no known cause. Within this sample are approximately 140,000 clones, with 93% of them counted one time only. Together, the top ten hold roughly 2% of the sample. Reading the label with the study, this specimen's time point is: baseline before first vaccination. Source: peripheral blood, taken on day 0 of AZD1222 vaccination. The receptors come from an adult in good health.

For the CDR3, the DNA is TGCGCCAGCAGCACCGGACAGGGGGTAGAGACCCAGTACTTC. Translation: CASSTGQGVETQYF. This chain uses TRBV5-1 with TRBJ2-5, with 10 bases identical to TRBD1. Germline V gene data show CDR1 as SGHRS and CDR2 as YFSETQ. V shed 4 bases, J shed 4 bases, and the junction held 4 bases outside the gene matches. The CDR3 spans 14 residues.

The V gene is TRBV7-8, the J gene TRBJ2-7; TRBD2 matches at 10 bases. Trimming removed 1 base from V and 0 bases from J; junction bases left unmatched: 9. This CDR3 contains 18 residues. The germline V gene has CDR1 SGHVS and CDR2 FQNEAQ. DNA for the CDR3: TGTGCCAGCAGCTTAGGAGTTAGCGGGAGGTCCCCCTCCTACGAGCAGTACTTC. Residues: CASSLGVSGRSPSYEQYF.

This CDR3 reads CASSYGPSGELFF. DNA of the CDR3: TGTGCCAGCAGTTACGGACCCTCCGGGGAGCTGTTTTTT. This chain uses TRBV6-5 with TRBJ2-2; D is undetermined. Trimming pared 2 bases from V and 6 bases from J, leaving 7 bases between. The germline CDR1 and CDR2 sequences are MNHEY and SVGAGI. The CDR3 spans 13 residues.

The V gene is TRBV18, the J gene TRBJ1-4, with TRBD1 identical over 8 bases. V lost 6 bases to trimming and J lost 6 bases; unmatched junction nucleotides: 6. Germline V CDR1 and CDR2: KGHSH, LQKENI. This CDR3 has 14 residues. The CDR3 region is CASSRRGLYEKLFF. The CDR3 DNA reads TGTGCCAGCTCTCGCAGGGGGCTCTATGAAAAACTGTTTTTT.

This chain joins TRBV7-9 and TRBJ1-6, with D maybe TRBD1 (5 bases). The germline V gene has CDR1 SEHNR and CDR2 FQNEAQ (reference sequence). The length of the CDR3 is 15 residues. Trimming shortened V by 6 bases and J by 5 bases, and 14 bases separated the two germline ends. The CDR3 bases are TGTGCCAGCAGTTTTCGGGACTGGGATAATTCACCCCTCCACTTT. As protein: CASSFRDWDNSPLHF.

DNA for the CDR3: TGTGCCAGCAGTGAACGGGCAGGAGCTGGATCGCGCGGAAACACCATATATTTT. Its protein is CASSERAGAGSRGNTIYF. The chain recombines TRBV2 with TRBJ1-3; D call uncertain. Germline-derived CDR1 and CDR2 are SNHLY and FYNNEI. The CDR3 covers 18 residues. The V and J ends lost 2 bases and 4 bases respectively, with 21 bases between them.

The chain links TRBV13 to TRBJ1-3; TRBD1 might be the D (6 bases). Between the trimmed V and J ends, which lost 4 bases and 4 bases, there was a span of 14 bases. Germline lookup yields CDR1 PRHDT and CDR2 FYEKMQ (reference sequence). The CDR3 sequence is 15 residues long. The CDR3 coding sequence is TGTGCCAGCAGCTCCATCGACAGGAGGGGAAACACCATATATTTT. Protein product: CASSSIDRRGNTIYF.

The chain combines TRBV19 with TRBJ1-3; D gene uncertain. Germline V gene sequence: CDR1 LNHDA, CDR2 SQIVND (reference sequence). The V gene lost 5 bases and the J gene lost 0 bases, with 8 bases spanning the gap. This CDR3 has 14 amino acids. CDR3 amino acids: CASSDKPSGNTIYF. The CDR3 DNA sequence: TGTGCCAGTAGTGACAAACCCTCTGGAAACACCATATATTTT.

CDR3 amino acids: CASTPLGEAGANEQYF. The CDR3 nucleotides are TGTGCCAGCACCCCACTTGGGGAGGCAGGGGCCAACGAGCAGTACTTC. The chain carries TRBV5-6 and TRBJ2-7; D might be TRBD1 or TRBD2, each matching 6 bases. CDR3 length equals 16 residues. The germline V and J ends were trimmed by 6 bases and 5 bases, with 24 bases remaining between them. In germline, CDR1 is SGHDT, CDR2 YYEEEE.

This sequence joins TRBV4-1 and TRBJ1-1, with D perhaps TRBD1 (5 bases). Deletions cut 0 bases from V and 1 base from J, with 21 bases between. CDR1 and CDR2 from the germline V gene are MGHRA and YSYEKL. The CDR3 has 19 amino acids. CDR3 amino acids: CASSQEGSWGGGPNTEAFF. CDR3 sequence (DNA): TGCGCCAGCAGCCAAGAAGGGAGTTGGGGCGGGGGTCCGAACACTGAAGCTTTCTTT.

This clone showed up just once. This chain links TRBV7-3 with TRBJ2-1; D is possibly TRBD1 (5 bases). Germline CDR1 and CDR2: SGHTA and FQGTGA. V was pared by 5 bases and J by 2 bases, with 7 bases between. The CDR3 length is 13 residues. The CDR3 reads CASSQGAYNEQFF. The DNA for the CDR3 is TGTGCCAGCAGCCAAGGGGCCTACAATGAGCAGTTCTTC. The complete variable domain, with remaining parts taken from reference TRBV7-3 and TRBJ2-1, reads GAGVSQTPSNKVTEKGKYVELRCDPISGHTALYWYRQSLGQGPEFLIYFQGTGAADDSGLPNDRFFAVRPEGSVSTLKIQRTERGDSAVYLCASSQGAYNEQFFGPGTRLTVL.

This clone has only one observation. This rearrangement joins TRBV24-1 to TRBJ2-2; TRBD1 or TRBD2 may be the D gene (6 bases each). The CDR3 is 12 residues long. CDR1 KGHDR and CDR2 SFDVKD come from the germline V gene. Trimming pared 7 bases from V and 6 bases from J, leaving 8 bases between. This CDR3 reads CATRGGPGELFF. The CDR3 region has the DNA TGTGCCACCAGGGGGGGCCCCGGGGAGCTGTTTTTT.

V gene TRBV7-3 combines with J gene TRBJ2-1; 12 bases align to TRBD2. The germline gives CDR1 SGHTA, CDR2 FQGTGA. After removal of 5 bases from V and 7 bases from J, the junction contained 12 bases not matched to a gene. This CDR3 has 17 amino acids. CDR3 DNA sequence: TGTGCCAGCAGCCCCGATCTAGCGGGAGGGCGTCGGAATGAGCAGTTCTTC. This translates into CASSPDLAGGRRNEQFF. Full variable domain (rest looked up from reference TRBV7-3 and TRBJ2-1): GAGVSQTPSNKVTEKGKYVELRCDPISGHTALYWYRQSLGQGPEFLIYFQGTGAADDSGLPNDRFFAVRPEGSVSTLKIQRTERGDSAVYLCASSPDLAGGRRNEQFFGPGTRLTVL.

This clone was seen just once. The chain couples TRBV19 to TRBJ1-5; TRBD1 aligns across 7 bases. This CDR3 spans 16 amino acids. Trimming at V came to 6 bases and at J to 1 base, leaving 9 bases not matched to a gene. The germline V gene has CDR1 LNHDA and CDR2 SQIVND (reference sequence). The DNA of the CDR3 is TGTGCCAGTAGGACACAGGGGAGTCGGAGCAATCAGCCCCAGCATTTT. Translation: CASRTQGSRSNQPQHF. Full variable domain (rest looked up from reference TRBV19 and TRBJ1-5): DGGITQSPKYLFRKEGQNVTLSCEQNLNHDAMYWYRQDPGQGLRLIYYSQIVNDFQKGDIAEGYSVSREKKESFPLTVTSAQKNPTAFYLCASRTQGSRSNQPQHFGDGTRLSIL.

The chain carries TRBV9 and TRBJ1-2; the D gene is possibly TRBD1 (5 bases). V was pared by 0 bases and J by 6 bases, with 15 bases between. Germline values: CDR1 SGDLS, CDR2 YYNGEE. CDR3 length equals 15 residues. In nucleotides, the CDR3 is TGTGCCAGCAGCGTAGGAAGAGACAGAGCGGATGGCTACACCTTC. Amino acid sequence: CASSVGRDRADGYTF.

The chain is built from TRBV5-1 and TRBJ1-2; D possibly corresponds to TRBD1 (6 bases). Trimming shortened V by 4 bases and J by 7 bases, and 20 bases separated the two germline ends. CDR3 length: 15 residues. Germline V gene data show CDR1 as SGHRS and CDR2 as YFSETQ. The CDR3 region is CASSPEVGRGAGYTF. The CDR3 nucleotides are TGCGCCAGCAGCCCCGAGGTGGGCAGGGGCGCTGGCTACACCTTC.

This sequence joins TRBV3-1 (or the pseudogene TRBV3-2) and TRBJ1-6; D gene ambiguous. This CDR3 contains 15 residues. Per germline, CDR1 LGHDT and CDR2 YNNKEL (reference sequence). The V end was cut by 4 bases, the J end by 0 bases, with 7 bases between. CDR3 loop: CASSRASSYNSPLHF. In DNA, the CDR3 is TGTGCCAGCAGCCGGGCCAGCTCCTATAATTCACCCCTCCACTTT.

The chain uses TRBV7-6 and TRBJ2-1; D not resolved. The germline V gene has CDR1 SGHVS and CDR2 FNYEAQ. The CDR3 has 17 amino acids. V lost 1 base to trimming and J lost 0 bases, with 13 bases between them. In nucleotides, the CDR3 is TGTGCCAGCAGCTTAGTGGTTAGCCCGAGCTCCTACAATGAGCAGTTCTTC. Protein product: CASSLVVSPSSYNEQFF.

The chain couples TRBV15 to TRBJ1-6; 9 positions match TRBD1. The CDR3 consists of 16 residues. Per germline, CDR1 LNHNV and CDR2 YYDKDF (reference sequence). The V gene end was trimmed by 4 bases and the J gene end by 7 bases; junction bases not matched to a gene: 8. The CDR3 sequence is CATSNYGQGRNSPLHF. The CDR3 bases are TGTGCCACCAGCAACTATGGACAGGGGAGGAATTCACCCCTCCACTTT. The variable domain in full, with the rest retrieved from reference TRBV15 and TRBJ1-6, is DAMVIQNPRYQVTQFGKPVTLSCSQTLNHNVMYWYQQKSSQAPKLLFHYYDKDFNNEADTPDNFQSRRPNTSFCFLDIRSPGLGDTAMYLCATSNYGQGRNSPLHFGNGTRLTVT.

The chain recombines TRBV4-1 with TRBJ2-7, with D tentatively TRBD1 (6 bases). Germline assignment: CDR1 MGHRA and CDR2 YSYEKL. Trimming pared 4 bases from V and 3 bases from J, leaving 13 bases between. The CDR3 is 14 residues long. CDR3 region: CASSLGTPFYEQYF. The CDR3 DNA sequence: TGCGCCAGCAGCCTCGGGACACCCTTCTACGAGCAGTACTTC.

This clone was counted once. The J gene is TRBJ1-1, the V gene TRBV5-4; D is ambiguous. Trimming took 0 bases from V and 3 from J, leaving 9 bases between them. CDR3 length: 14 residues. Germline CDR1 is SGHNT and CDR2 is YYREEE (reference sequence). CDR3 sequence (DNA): TGTGCCAGCAGCTTGGCCGTGGACCACACTGAAGCTTTCTTT. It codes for CASSLAVDHTEAFF.

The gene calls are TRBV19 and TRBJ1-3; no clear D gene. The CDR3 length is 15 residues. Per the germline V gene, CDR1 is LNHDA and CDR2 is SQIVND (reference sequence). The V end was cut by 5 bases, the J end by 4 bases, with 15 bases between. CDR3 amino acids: CASSSPPGAGNTIYF. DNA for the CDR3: TGTGCCAGTAGTTCCCCCCCGGGAGCAGGAAACACCATATATTTT.

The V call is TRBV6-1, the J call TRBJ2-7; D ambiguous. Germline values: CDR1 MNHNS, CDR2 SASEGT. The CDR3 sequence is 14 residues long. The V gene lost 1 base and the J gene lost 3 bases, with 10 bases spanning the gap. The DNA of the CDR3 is TGTGCCAGCAGTGAAGTAGGGTGGGTCTACGAGCAGTACTTC. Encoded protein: CASSEVGWVYEQYF.

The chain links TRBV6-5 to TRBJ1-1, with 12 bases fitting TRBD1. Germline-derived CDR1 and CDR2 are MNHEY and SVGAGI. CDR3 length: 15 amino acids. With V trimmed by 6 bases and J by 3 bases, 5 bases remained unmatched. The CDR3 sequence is CASRGQGAGDTEAFF. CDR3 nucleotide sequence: TGTGCCAGCAGGGGACAGGGGGCAGGGGACACTGAAGCTTTCTTT.

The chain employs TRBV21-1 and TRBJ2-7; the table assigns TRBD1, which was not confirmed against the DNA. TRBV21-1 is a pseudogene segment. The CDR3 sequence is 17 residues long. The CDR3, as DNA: TGTGCCAGCACCACAAATTGTGGGGGCCTGAGCTCCTACGAGCAGTACTTC. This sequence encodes CASTTNCGGLSSYEQYF.

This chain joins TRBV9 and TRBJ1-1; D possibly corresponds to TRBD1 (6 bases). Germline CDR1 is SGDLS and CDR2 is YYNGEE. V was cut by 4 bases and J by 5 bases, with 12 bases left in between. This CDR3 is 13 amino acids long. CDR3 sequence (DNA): TGTGCCAGCAGCACTCGACAGGAGACTGAAGCTTTCTTT. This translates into CASSTRQETEAFF.

CDR3 residues: CATSRGGLAGASSYNEQFF. In nucleotides, the CDR3 is TGTGCCACCAGCAGGGGAGGACTAGCGGGGGCCAGCTCCTACAATGAGCAGTTCTTC. The genes are TRBV15 and TRBJ2-1, with 13 positions matching TRBD2. V lost 3 bases and J lost 0; bases outside the gene matches: 8. The CDR3 contains 19 residues. The germline V gene encodes CDR1 LNHNV and CDR2 YYDKDF (reference sequence).

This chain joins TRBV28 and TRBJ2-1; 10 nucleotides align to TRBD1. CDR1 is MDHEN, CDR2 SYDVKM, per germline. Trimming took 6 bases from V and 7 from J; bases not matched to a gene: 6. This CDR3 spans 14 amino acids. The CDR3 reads CASRGTGVRNEQFF. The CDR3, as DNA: TGTGCCAGCAGGGGGACAGGGGTTAGAAATGAGCAGTTCTTC.

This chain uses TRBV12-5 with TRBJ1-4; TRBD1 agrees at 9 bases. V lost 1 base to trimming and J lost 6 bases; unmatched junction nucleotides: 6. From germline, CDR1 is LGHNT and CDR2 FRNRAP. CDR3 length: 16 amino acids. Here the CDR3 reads CASGLGTGGADEKLFF. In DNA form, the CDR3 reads TGTGCTAGTGGTTTGGGAACAGGGGGCGCGGATGAAAAACTGTTTTTT.

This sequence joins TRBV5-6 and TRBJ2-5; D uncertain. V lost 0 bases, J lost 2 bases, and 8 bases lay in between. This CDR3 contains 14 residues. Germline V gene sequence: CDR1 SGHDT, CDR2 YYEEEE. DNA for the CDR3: TGTGCCAGCAGCTTGGCCCCTAAGCAAGAGACCCAGTACTTC. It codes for CASSLAPKQETQYF.

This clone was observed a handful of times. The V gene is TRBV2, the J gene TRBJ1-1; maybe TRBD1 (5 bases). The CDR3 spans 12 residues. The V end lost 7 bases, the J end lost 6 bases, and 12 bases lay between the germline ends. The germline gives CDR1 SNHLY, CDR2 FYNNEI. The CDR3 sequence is CASNRGDAEAFF. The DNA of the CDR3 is TGTGCCAGCAATAGGGGAGACGCTGAAGCTTTCTTT.

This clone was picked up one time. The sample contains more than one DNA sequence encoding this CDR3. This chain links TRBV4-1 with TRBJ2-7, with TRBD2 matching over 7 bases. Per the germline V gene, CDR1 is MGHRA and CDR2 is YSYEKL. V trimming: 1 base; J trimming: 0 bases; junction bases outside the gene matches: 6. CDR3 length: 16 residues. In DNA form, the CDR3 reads TGCGCCAGCAGCCAAGTAGCGGGCGGCCCCTCCTACGAGCAGTACTTC. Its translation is CASSQVAGGPSYEQYF.